The clone carrying this T cell receptor beta chain was seen only once. Antigen specificity is unknown. Given a much more abundant clone one base away, this may be a read error. This CDR3 is 14 amino acids long. The data stem from a study of tumor-infiltrating lymphocytes in primary liver carcinoma. In the study overall: With diameters of roughly 4 to 10 cm, tumors were stage T1-T3 N0M0. Yields of productive TCRbeta reads ranged from roughly 3.5 to 7.13 million per sample and were similar across tissue types. Study results and limitations: It was tumor-adjacent and tumor-blood pairs that overlapped less than tumor region pairs did.

The authors took blood RNA from unsorted whole blood and also extracted germline DNA. Preoperatively, peripheral blood was drawn, approximately 4 milliliters in total. From around 520 ng of total RNA, TCR beta-specific cDNA was reverse-transcribed using a constant-region primer. Generation of the TCR beta libraries relied on three nested multiplex PCR rounds using slightly modified ARM-PCR. TRBV1-TRBV30 forward primers and a C-beta reverse primer were used in the first two PCR rounds, which each ran for approximately 10 cycles. MiXCR, run by TCRdb on the multiplex PCR reads, gives a single entry per CDR3 protein. The table has approximately 330,000 distinct CDR3 sequences, about 61% seen once; the top ten hold about 6%.

This clonotype was obtained from a man aged 40-49 years with primary liver carcinoma and hepatitis B virus infection. Specimen: peripheral blood. The chain combines TRBV12-3 or TRBV12-4 with TRBJ1-1; 11 bases fit TRBD1. The CDR3 nucleotides are TGTGCCAGCGGGCCGGGACAGGGGGGCACTGAAGTTTTCTTT. Amino acid sequence: CASGPGQGGTEVFF.